This T cell receptor (beta chain) appears in the sequencing data of a study of tumour-infiltrating T cells in Burkitt lymphoma. Across the whole study: Survival, overall and progression-free, tracked with productive clonality.

The V segment lost 1 base and the J segment 7 bases; nucleotides outside the gene matches: 6. This CDR3 is built from 16 residues. Germline CDR1 SEHNR, CDR2 FQNEAQ (reference sequence). Generated by immunoSEQ multiplex PCR, the TCRdb table keeps only in-frame clones and is missing some. The table lists 14,000 or so clones, approximately 29% of them singletons. The sequence came from a human donor with diffuse large B-cell lymphoma. The specimen was tumor tissue. This chain joins TRBV7-9 and TRBJ2-7; the match to TRBD2 covers 14 bases. CDR3 amino acids: CASSLVGLAGGMEQYF. The CDR3 bases are TGTGCCAGCAGCTTAGTAGGACTAGCGGGGGGAATGGAGCAGTACTTC. Together with reference TRBV7-9 and TRBJ2-7, the CDR3 gives the full variable domain: DTGVSQNPRHKITKRGQNVTFRCDPISEHNRLYWYRQTLGQGPEFLTYFQNEAQLEKSRLLSDRFSAERPKGSFSTLEIQRTEQGDSAMYLCASSLVGLAGGMEQYFGPGTRLTVT.